The 4 T cell receptor beta chains listed next were all sequenced from one sample in a study of blood T cell repertoires in COVID-19. Profiling relied on immunoSEQ multiplex PCR, and the TCRdb table lists in-frame clones only, not all of them. The sample has under 200,000 clones, roughly nine tenths seen once; the top ten hold 0.75% to 0.95%. Sequenced: peripheral blood. The receptors were sampled from a woman in her 70s with acute or convalescent COVID-19.

The chain recombines TRBV5-1 with TRBJ2-1; weak D call: TRBD1 (6 bases). This CDR3 is built from 15 residues. Between the trimmed V and J ends, which lost 7 bases and 0 bases, there was a span of 14 bases. CDR1 is SGHRS and CDR2 is YFSETQ in the germline V gene. For the CDR3, the DNA is TGCGCCAGCGGGAACCGGGACATCTCCTACAATGAGCAGTTCTTC. As protein: CASGNRDISYNEQFF.

This clone is a singleton in its sample. V and J are TRBV29-1 and TRBJ2-1, with D unresolved. In germline, CDR1 is SQVTM, CDR2 ANQGSEA. V was trimmed by 6 bases and J by 1 base, leaving 4 bases between them. This CDR3 has 11 amino acids. CDR3 loop: CSVVSYNEQFF. The CDR3 DNA is TGCAGCGTCGTATCCTACAATGAGCAGTTCTTC.

The CDR3 DNA sequence: TGTGCCAGCACTTTCGCCGGGACAGAAGAGACCCAGTACTTC. Translated, it gives CASTFAGTEETQYF. The V gene is TRBV7-9, the J gene TRBJ2-5; 7 positions match TRBD1. The trim removed 7 bases at V and 3 bases at J, leaving 8 bases unmatched. The CDR3 is 14 amino acids. Germline V gene data show CDR1 as SEHNR and CDR2 as FQNEAQ (reference sequence).

The rearrangement links TRBV6-5 to TRBJ1-1; 8 bases fit TRBD1. V was clipped by 7 bases and J by 4 bases; unmatched bases: 5. Germline CDR1 is MNHEY and CDR2 is SVGAGI. The CDR3 length is 13 residues. The CDR3 bases are TGTGCCAGCATTTCGACAGGGGCCACTGAAGCTTTCTTT. It translates to CASISTGATEAFF.